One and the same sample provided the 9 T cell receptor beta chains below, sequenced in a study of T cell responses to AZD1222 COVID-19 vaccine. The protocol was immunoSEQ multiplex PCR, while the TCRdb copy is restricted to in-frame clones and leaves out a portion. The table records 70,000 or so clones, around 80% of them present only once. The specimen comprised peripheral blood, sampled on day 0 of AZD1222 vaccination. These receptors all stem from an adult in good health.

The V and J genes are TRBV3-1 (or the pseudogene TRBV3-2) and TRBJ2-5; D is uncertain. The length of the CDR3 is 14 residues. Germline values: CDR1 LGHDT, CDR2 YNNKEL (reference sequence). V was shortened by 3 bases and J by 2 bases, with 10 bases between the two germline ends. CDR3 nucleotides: TGTGCCAGCAGCCAGCTATCTGGGCAAGAGACCCAGTACTTC. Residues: CASSQLSGQETQYF.

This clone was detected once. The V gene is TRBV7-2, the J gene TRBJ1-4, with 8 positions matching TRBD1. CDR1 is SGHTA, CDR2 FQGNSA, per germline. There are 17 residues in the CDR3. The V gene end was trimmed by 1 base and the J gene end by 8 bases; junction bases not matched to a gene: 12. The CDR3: CASSLVGRGRDGEKLFF. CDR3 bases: TGTGCCAGCAGCTTAGTCGGCAGGGGGCGAGACGGCGAAAAACTGTTTTTT.

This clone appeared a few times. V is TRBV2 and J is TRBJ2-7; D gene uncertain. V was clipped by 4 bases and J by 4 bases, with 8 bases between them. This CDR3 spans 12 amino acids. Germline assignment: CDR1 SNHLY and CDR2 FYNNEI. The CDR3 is CASSVRDYEQYF. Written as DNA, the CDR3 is TGTGCCAGCAGTGTGCGTGATTACGAGCAGTACTTC.

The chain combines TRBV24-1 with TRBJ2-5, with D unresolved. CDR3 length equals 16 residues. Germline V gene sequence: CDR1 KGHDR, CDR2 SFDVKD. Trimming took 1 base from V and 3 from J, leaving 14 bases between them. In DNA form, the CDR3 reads TGTGCCACCAGTGATTTTAAGGGCAGCGCAAAAGAGACCCAGTACTTC. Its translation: CATSDFKGSAKETQYF.

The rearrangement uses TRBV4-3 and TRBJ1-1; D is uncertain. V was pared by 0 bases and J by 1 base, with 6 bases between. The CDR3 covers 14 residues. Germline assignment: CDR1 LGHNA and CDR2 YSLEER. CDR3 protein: CASSQDLENTEAFF. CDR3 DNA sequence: TGCGCCAGCAGCCAAGATCTGGAGAACACTGAAGCTTTCTTT.

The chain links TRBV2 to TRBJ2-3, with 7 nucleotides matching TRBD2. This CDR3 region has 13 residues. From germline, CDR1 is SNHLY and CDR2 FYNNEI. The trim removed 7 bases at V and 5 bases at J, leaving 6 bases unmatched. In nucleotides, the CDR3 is TGTGCCAGCATTCGGGGGGTTCAAGATACGCAGTATTTT. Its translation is CASIRGVQDTQYF.

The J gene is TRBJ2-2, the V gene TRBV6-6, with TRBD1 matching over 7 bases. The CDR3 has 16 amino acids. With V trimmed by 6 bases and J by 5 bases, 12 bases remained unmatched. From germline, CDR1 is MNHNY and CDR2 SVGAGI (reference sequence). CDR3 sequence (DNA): TGTGCCAGCAGGACGACCCGACAGGGAAATACCGGGGAGCTGTTTTTT. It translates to CASRTTRQGNTGELFF.

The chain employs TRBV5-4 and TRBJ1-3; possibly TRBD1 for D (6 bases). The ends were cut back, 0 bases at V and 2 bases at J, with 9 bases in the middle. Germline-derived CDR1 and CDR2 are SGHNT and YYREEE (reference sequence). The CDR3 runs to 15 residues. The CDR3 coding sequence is TGTGCCAGCAGCTTGGGACGGGGGCCTGGAAACACCATATATTTT. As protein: CASSLGRGPGNTIYF.

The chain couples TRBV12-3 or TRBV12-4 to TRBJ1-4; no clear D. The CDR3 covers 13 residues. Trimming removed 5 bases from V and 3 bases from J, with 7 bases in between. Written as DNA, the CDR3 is TGTGCCAGCAGTCAGGTGTCTAATGAAAAACTGTTTTTT. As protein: CASSQVSNEKLFF.